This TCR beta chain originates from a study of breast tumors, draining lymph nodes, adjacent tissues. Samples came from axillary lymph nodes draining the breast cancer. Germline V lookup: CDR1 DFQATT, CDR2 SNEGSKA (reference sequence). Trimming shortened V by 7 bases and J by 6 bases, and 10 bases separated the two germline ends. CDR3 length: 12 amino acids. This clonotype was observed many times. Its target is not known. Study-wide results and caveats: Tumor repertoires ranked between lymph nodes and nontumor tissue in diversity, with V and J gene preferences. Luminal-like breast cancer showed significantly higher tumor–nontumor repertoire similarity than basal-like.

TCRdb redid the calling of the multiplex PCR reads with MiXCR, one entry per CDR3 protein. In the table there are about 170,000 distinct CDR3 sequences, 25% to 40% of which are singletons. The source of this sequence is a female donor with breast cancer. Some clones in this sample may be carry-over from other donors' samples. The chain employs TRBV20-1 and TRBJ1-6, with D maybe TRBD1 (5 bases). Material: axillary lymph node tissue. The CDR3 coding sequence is TGCAGTGAGCGACAGCTTAATTCACCCCTCCACTTT. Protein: CSERQLNSPLHF.